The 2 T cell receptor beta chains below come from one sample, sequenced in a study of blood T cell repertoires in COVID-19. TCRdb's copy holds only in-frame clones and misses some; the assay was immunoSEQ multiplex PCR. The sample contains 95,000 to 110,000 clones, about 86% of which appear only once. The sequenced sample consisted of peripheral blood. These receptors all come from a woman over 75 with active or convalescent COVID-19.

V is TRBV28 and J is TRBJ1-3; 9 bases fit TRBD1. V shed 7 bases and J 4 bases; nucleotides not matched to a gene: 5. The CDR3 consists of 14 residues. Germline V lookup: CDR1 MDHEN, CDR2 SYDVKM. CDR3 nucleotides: TGTGCCAGCACCAAAACAGGGGGCGGAAACACCATATATTTT. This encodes CASTKTGGGNTIYF.

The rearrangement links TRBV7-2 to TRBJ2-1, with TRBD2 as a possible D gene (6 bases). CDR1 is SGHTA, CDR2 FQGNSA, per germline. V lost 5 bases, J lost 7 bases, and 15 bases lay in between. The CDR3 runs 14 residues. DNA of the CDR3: TGTGCCAGCAGCCAGTTCGGGAGTTTTAATGAGCAGTTCTTC. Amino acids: CASSQFGSFNEQFF.